Each of the 21 T cell receptor beta chains below was sequenced from the same sample in a study of T cell changes during pregnancy in multiple sclerosis. Method: immunoSEQ multiplex PCR; TCRdb's copy keeps in-frame clones and lacks some. This repertoire shows 45,000 to 70,000 clones, about nine tenths found once; its top ten account for about 0.18%. The specimen was CD4+ T cells from peripheral blood mononuclear cells, collected after pregnancy. The receptors come from a female donor in good health, enrolled as a control in a pregnancy study.

The chain employs TRBV7-2 and TRBJ2-1; weak D call: TRBD1 (6 bases). The CDR3 totals 14 residues. In germline, CDR1 is SGHTA, CDR2 FQGNSA. The V end was cut by 5 bases, the J end by 6 bases, with 14 bases between. As DNA, the CDR3 is TGTGCCAGCAGCAGGGACACAGGGACCAATGAGCAGTTCTTC. Its translation is CASSRDTGTNEQFF.

The V call is TRBV7-2, the J call TRBJ1-2; TRBD1 agrees at 9 bases. Germline V lookup: CDR1 SGHTA, CDR2 FQGNSA. This CDR3 spans 15 amino acids. J gave up 4 bases and V 2 bases, and 5 bases lay outside the gene matches. The CDR3 DNA sequence: TGTGCCAGCAGCTTATTGGGGGACAGGGCCTATGGCTACACCTTC. This gives the protein CASSLLGDRAYGYTF.

CDR3 sequence reads: CASSYSRPPDTQYF. The DNA for the CDR3 is TGTGCCAGCAGTTACTCGAGGCCCCCTGATACGCAGTATTTT. The rearrangement uses TRBV6-6 and TRBJ2-3; D gene ambiguous. CDR3 length: 14 residues. The V and J ends lost 0 bases and 6 bases respectively, with 10 bases between them. Germline assignment: CDR1 MNHNY and CDR2 SVGAGI (reference sequence).

In this sample, this clone turned up once. The chain joins TRBV4-3 to TRBJ2-5; no reliable D call. Germline lookup yields CDR1 LGHNA and CDR2 YSLEER. The ends were cut back, 3 bases at V and 5 bases at J, with 10 bases in the middle. This CDR3 is built from 13 residues. For the CDR3, the DNA is TGCGCCAGCAGCCAGGCTCACGCTGAGACCCAGTACTTC. This translates into CASSQAHAETQYF.

Only a few counts were recorded for this clone. This chain joins TRBV27 and TRBJ1-6; 10 nucleotides agree with TRBD1. Germline CDR1 is MNHEY and CDR2 is SMNVEV (reference sequence). There are 15 residues in the CDR3. V was clipped by 6 bases and J by 6 bases; unmatched bases: 5. The CDR3 region has the DNA TGTGCCAGCAGGTCCGGGACAGGGGTTAATTCACCCCTCCACTTT. Protein: CASRSGTGVNSPLHF.

This clone was detected once. The V and J genes are TRBV7-2 and TRBJ2-5; 7 bases map to TRBD1. CDR1 is SGHTA, CDR2 FQGNSA, per germline. The ends lost 1 base at V and 6 bases at J; junction bases unmatched: 5. This CDR3 has 14 residues. CDR3 sequence (DNA): TGTGCCAGCAGCTTAGTAGGGGGCGGAAAGACCCAGTACTTC. As protein: CASSLVGGGKTQYF.

This clone was counted a single time. The rearrangement uses TRBV6-1 and TRBJ1-4; D might be TRBD1 (5 bases). The CDR3 is made up of 15 amino acids. CDR1 is MNHNS and CDR2 is SASEGT in the germline V gene. Trimming pared 7 bases from V and 2 bases from J, leaving 14 bases between. The CDR3 protein is CASNIAGGTNEKLFF. Here the CDR3 DNA reads TGTGCCAGCAATATTGCGGGGGGGACTAATGAAAAACTGTTTTTT.

V is TRBV4-3 and J is TRBJ1-2, with D possibly TRBD1 on 6 matching bases. V was pared by 0 bases and J by 1 base, with 9 bases between. CDR1 is LGHNA, CDR2 YSLEER, per germline. CDR3 size: 15 residues. This CDR3 is CASSQDGQRNYGYTF. CDR3 nucleotides: TGCGCCAGCAGCCAAGACGGACAGCGTAACTATGGCTACACCTTC.

The CDR3 DNA follows: TGTGCCAGCAGCTCCTCCCTCGGACGGTCCGAAGAGGGTTTCTACGAGCAGTACTTC. This codes for CASSSSLGRSEEGFYEQYF. V usage is TRBV11-2 and J usage is TRBJ2-7; tentative D call: TRBD2 (5 bases). The CDR3 is 19 residues long. Germline V lookup: CDR1 SGHAT, CDR2 FQNNGV. Trimming pared 4 bases from V and 3 bases from J, leaving 28 bases between. Full variable domain (rest looked up from reference TRBV11-2 and TRBJ2-7): EAGVAQSPRYKIIEKRQSVAFWCNPISGHATLYWYQQILGQGPKLLIQFQNNGVVDDSQLPKDRFSAERLKGVDSTLKIQPAKLEDSAVYLCASSSSLGRSEEGFYEQYFGPGTRLTVT.

V gene TRBV6-1 combines with J gene TRBJ2-4; a weak D match, TRBD2 (7 bases). The germline CDR1 and CDR2 sequences are MNHNS and SASEGT. This CDR3 is 16 amino acids long. V dropped 3 bases and J dropped 4 bases, with 16 bases sitting between them. This CDR3 reads CASSELLGGGKNIQYF. The CDR3, as DNA: TGTGCCAGCAGTGAGCTCTTGGGAGGGGGGAAAAACATTCAGTACTTC.

This chain connects TRBV30 to TRBJ1-2; D is uncertain. Looked up from germline, CDR1 is GTSNPN and CDR2 is SVGIG (reference sequence). The V end was cut by 2 bases, the J end by 6 bases, with 10 bases between. The CDR3 is 12 amino acids. The CDR3 DNA reads as TGTGCCTGGAGTCCTTTCTCCCATGGCTACACCTTC. This codes for CAWSPFSHGYTF.

The chain links TRBV6-1 to TRBJ2-3; D perhaps matches TRBD1 (6 bases). V lost 11 bases and J lost 2, with 20 bases in between. The CDR3 extends over 15 amino acids. Germline V CDR1 and CDR2: MNHNS, SASEGT. CDR3 DNA: TGTGCCTGCCTTTCGGCACAGGGATCCACAGATACGCAGTATTTT. This translates into CACLSAQGSTDTQYF.

This clone showed up just a few times. The chain couples TRBV28 to TRBJ2-2, with TRBD2 matching over 7 bases. Germline loops: CDR1 MDHEN, CDR2 SYDVKM. Trimming took 5 bases from V and 0 from J; bases not matched to a gene: 3. This CDR3 spans 15 amino acids. CDR3 residues: CASSRGVPNTGELFF. The CDR3 bases are TGTGCCAGCAGTCGGGGGGTCCCGAACACCGGGGAGCTGTTTTTT. Complete variable domain (other parts from reference TRBV28 and TRBJ2-2): DVKVTQSSRYLVKRTGEKVFLECVQDMDHENMFWYRQDPGLGLRLIYFSYDVKMKEKGDIPEGYSVSREKKERFSLILESASTNQTSMYLCASSRGVPNTGELFFGEGSRLTVL.

This chain connects TRBV18 to TRBJ1-1, with 8 bases matching TRBD1. The CDR3 totals 14 residues. Germline CDR1 is KGHSH and CDR2 is LQKENI. After removal of 6 bases from V and 3 bases from J, the junction contained 6 bases not matched to a gene. In nucleotides, the CDR3 is TGTGCCAGCTCCGCGGACAGGGTTTACACTGAAGCTTTCTTT. Its protein is CASSADRVYTEAFF.

The genes are TRBV30 and TRBJ1-5; D gene ambiguous. Germline CDR1 reads GTSNPN; CDR2 reads SVGIG (reference sequence). There are 13 residues in the CDR3. V was trimmed by 0 bases and J by 1 base, leaving 4 bases between them. Here the CDR3 reads CAWSVESNQPQHF. The CDR3 bases are TGTGCCTGGAGTGTCGAGAGCAATCAGCCCCAGCATTTT. Full variable domain (outside the CDR3, taken from reference TRBV30 and TRBJ1-5): SQTIHQWPATLVQPVGSPLSLECTVEGTSNPNLYWYRQAAGRGLQLLFYSVGIGQISSEVPQNLSASRPQDRQFILSSKKLLLSDSGFYLCAWSVESNQPQHFGDGTRLSIL.

The chain joins TRBV6-6 to TRBJ2-3; D gene ambiguous. Germline loops: CDR1 MNHNY, CDR2 SVGAGI (reference sequence). The CDR3 consists of 14 residues. Trimming shortened V by 6 bases and J by 2 bases, and 12 bases separated the two germline ends. CDR3 DNA: TGTGCCAGCAGCCCCCAAGGAGCCACAGATACGCAGTATTTT. As protein: CASSPQGATDTQYF.

This clone was picked up one time. V is TRBV1 and J is TRBJ2-5; the table's D call, TRBD1, has no DNA check behind it. TRBV1 is recorded as a pseudogene. This CDR3 has 14 amino acids. The chain's CDR3 is CTSSQGPPGETQYF. DNA of the CDR3: TGCACCAGCAGCCAAGGTCCCCCAGGGGAGACCCAGTACTTC.

The rearrangement links TRBV9 to TRBJ1-3; D call uncertain. Germline CDR1 reads SGDLS; CDR2 reads YYNGEE. V lost 4 bases to trimming and J lost 3 bases, with 14 bases between them. CDR3 length: 15 amino acids. CDR3 protein: CASSLGILVGNTIYF. The CDR3 DNA sequence: TGTGCCAGCAGCCTAGGTATACTGGTTGGAAACACCATATATTTT.

J is TRBJ2-3 and V is TRBV14; 14 bases map to TRBD2. V shed 0 bases and J 1 base; nucleotides not matched to a gene: 6. This CDR3 spans 19 amino acids. Germline V CDR1 and CDR2: SGHDN, FVKESK. The CDR3 region has the DNA TGTGCCAGCAGCCAAGATTCGATGGGACTAGCGGGGGGCACAGATACGCAGTATTTT. It codes for CASSQDSMGLAGGTDTQYF.

This chain uses TRBV5-1 with TRBJ2-1, with 12 bases aligning to TRBD2. The CDR3 length is 18 residues. Unmatched junction bases numbered 12, after V lost 1 base and J lost 7 bases. Germline V gene sequence: CDR1 SGHRS, CDR2 YFSETQ. The CDR3 DNA reads as TGCGCCAGCAGCTTGCCCCGACTAGCGGGGGTTGCGGGGAATGAGCAGTTCTTC. It translates to CASSLPRLAGVAGNEQFF.

J is TRBJ2-3 and V is TRBV7-2, with D uncertain. The V gene lost 4 bases and the J gene lost 1 base, with 6 bases spanning the gap. The CDR3 runs to 13 residues. Germline loops: CDR1 SGHTA, CDR2 FQGNSA. CDR3 protein: CASSYAGTDTQYF. In DNA, the CDR3 is TGTGCCAGCAGCTACGCGGGCACAGATACGCAGTATTTT.